The 8 T cell receptor beta chains listed next were all sequenced from one sample in a study of blood T cell repertoires in COVID-19. Method: immunoSEQ multiplex PCR; TCRdb's copy keeps in-frame clones and lacks some. The sample carries about 160,000 clones, approximately 91% recorded once. Sequenced input: peripheral blood. All receptors derive from a man aged 18 to 35 with acute or convalescent COVID-19.

The CDR3 DNA sequence: TGTGCCAGCAGCGGGACAGGGTTTACCGGGGAGCTGTTTTTT. This gives the protein CASSGTGFTGELFF. The gene calls are TRBV11-3 and TRBJ2-2, with 9 nucleotides matching TRBD1. CDR1 and CDR2 (germline): SGHNT, YENEEA. J gave up 5 bases and V 5 bases, and 3 bases lay outside the gene matches. The CDR3 consists of 14 residues.

The chain couples TRBV27 to TRBJ2-2, with D perhaps TRBD1 (5 bases). Trimming left V 4 bases short and J 1 base short, with 13 bases between. The CDR3 is 16 residues long. CDR1 MNHEY and CDR2 SMNVEV come from the germline V gene (reference sequence). CDR3 loop: CASSSQDRMNTGELFF. Written as DNA, the CDR3 is TGTGCCAGCAGTTCACAAGACAGAATGAACACCGGGGAGCTGTTTTTT.

The chain is built from TRBV5-6 and TRBJ2-3; maybe TRBD1 (6 bases). V dropped 1 base and J dropped 3 bases, with 12 bases sitting between them. The CDR3 extends over 15 amino acids. The germline V gene has CDR1 SGHDT and CDR2 YYEEEE. CDR3 sequence (DNA): TGTGCCAGCAGCTTGCCCGGTACAGGGACAGATACGCAGTATTTT. Protein product: CASSLPGTGTDTQYF.

This chain uses TRBV2 with TRBJ1-1, with D perhaps TRBD1 (5 bases). Germline V gene data show CDR1 as SNHLY and CDR2 as FYNNEI. This CDR3 has 15 residues. V dropped 3 bases and J dropped 3 bases, with 14 bases sitting between them. The CDR3 region has the DNA TGTGCCAGCAGTGAGGGTACAGGATTCGACACTGAAGCTTTCTTT. This encodes CASSEGTGFDTEAFF.

The rearrangement links TRBV7-9 to TRBJ1-4; 7 bases match TRBD1. The germline V gene has CDR1 SEHNR and CDR2 FQNEAQ (reference sequence). The CDR3 contains 15 residues. Trimming took 1 base from V and 8 from J; bases not matched to a gene: 7. In nucleotides, the CDR3 is TGTGCCAGCAGCTTAGTGACAGGGAGGAAGGAAAAACTGTTTTTT. Protein product: CASSLVTGRKEKLFF.

This chain joins TRBV5-5 and TRBJ2-3, with TRBD2 as a possible D gene (5 bases). The CDR3 covers 14 residues. The germline V gene has CDR1 SGHKS and CDR2 YYEKEE (reference sequence). V was trimmed by 4 bases and J by 2 bases, leaving 11 bases between them. As DNA, the CDR3 is TGTGCCAGCAGCACCCGGACTTACACAGATACGCAGTATTTT. This gives the protein CASSTRTYTDTQYF.

The J gene is TRBJ2-2, the V gene TRBV11-2, with 8 bases lining up with TRBD1. The ends lost 5 bases at V and 3 bases at J; junction bases unmatched: 8. Germline V gene data show CDR1 as SGHAT and CDR2 as FQNNGV. CDR3 length equals 16 residues. CDR3 amino acids: CASSPGQGIDTGELFF. The CDR3 DNA reads TGTGCCAGCAGCCCCGGACAGGGAATAGACACCGGGGAGCTGTTTTTT.

The chain employs TRBV7-8 and TRBJ2-7; possibly TRBD1 for D (6 bases). Between the trimmed V and J ends, which lost 5 bases and 3 bases, there was a span of 17 bases. This CDR3 contains 15 residues. Germline CDR1 SGHVS, CDR2 FQNEAQ. The CDR3 here is CASSVIQGPNYEQYF. The CDR3 bases are TGTGCCAGCAGCGTTATACAGGGCCCTAACTACGAGCAGTACTTC.